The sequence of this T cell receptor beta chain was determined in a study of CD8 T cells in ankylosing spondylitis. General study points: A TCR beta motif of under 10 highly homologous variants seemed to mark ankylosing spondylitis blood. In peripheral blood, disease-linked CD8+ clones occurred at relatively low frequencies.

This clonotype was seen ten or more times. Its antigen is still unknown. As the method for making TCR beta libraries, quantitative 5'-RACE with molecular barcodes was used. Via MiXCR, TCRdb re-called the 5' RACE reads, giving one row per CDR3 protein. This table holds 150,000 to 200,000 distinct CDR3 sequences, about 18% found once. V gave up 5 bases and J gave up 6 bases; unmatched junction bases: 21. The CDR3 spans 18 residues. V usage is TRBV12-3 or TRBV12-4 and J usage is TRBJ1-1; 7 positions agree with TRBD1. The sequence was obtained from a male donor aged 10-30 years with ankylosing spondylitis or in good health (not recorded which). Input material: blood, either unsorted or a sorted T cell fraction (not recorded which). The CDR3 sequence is CASSDTTPLSATGAEAFF. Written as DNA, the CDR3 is TGTGCCAGCAGTGACACGACTCCTTTGTCTGCAACAGGGGCTGAAGCTTTCTTT.